Following are 6 T cell receptor beta chains from one sample sequenced in a study of OX40 agonist ivuxolimab in advanced cancers. Libraries were prepared through the immunoSEQ multiplex PCR assay. Entries here come from immuneACCESS through TCRdb and include only in-frame sequences with V and J called. Some clones fail to appear in such tables; in the studies checked, an unresolved V gene covers under half of the shortfall, and the cause of the remainder is unknown. In this sample the table shows 70,000 to 85,000 clones, about nine tenths of which occur a single time. Clones ranked in the top ten supply around 6.1% of the sample. The source material was CD4+ or CD8+ T cells sorted from blood, sampled in a trial of the OX40 agonist ivuxolimab. The receptor set was obtained from an adult with an advanced solid tumor such as melanoma, head and neck, liver or kidney cancer.

The chain carries TRBV9 and TRBJ2-2; no clear D. The CDR3 is made up of 12 amino acids. Germline CDR1 reads SGDLS; CDR2 reads YYNGEE. Trimming cost V 3 bases and J 7 bases, with 7 bases left between them. DNA of the CDR3: TGTGCCAGCAGCGGACACGTCGGGGAGCTGTTTTTT. As protein: CASSGHVGELFF.

The V and J genes are TRBV27 and TRBJ2-2; D might be TRBD1 (6 bases). Trimming took 8 bases from V and 2 from J, leaving 9 bases between them. The CDR3 extends over 13 amino acids. In germline, CDR1 is MNHEY, CDR2 SMNVEV (reference sequence). CDR3 sequence reads: CASSGTNTGELFF. DNA for the CDR3: TGTGCCAGCTCAGGGACAAACACCGGGGAGCTGTTTTTT.

The rearrangement uses TRBV11-2 and TRBJ1-2; no clear D. V was cut by 4 bases and J by 7 bases, with 19 bases left in between. The germline V gene encodes CDR1 SGHAT and CDR2 FQNNGV. The CDR3 loop spans 15 amino acids. CDR3: CASSSIFQGRSGYTF. CDR3 in DNA: TGTGCCAGCAGCTCGATTTTCCAAGGGCGGAGTGGCTACACCTTC.

The genes are TRBV11-3 and TRBJ2-1; 9 nucleotides align to TRBD1. This CDR3 is built from 15 residues. V lost 7 bases to trimming and J lost 2 bases; unmatched junction nucleotides: 6. The germline V gene encodes CDR1 SGHNT and CDR2 YENEEA. CDR3 in amino acids: CASTPWTGAYNEQFF. CDR3 sequence (DNA): TGTGCCAGCACCCCATGGACAGGGGCCTACAATGAGCAGTTCTTC.

The chain recombines TRBV19 with TRBJ2-7; unclear D gene. This CDR3 is 12 amino acids long. Germline V CDR1 and CDR2: LNHDA, SQIVND (reference sequence). V lost 5 bases and J lost 4, with 9 bases in between. In DNA form, the CDR3 reads TGTGCCAGTAGTCGAGACAAGTACGAGCAGTACTTC. Translated: CASSRDKYEQYF.

This clone was counted once. V and J are TRBV5-8 and TRBJ2-1, with TRBD2 as a possible D gene (5 bases). Trimming took 4 bases from V and 7 from J, leaving 12 bases between them. Germline CDR1 SGHTS, CDR2 YDEGEE. This CDR3 comprises 13 residues. Here the CDR3 DNA reads TGTGCCAGCAGCAAGGCGGGTAGGAATGAGCAGTTCTTC. The encoded protein is CASSKAGRNEQFF.